The clone carrying this T cell receptor (beta chain) was observed a handful of times. Its specificity is not known. Germline CDR1 MNHEY, CDR2 SMNVEV (reference sequence). The CDR3 consists of 15 residues. V shed 6 bases, J shed 5 bases, and the junction held 5 bases outside the gene matches. Each CDR3 protein gets one entry after TCRdb re-called the RT-PCR reads with MiXCR. The top ten hold approximately 7.6% of the sample, which has about 650,000 distinct CDR3 sequences, approximately 15% seen once. This entry comes from a study of response to subunit inactivated influenza vaccine. Findings and caveats of the study: It was the authors' suggestion that each seasonal influenza vaccination recruits few new T cells.

V usage is TRBV27 and J usage is TRBJ2-1, with 12 positions matching TRBD2. This sequence was found in a man over 45 who received an inactivated influenza vaccine. The source was PBMCs from blood, collected 14 to 15 days before vaccination. Here the CDR3 DNA reads TGTGCCAGCAGAAAAGGACTAGCGGGAAACAATGAGCAGTTCTTC. Residues: CASRKGLAGNNEQFF.